These 25 T cell receptor beta chains were all obtained from the same sample, sequenced in a study of blood T cell repertoires in COVID-19. The table came from immunoSEQ multiplex PCR; TCRdb's copy has only in-frame clones and leaves some out. The profile shows around 300,000 clones, 65% to 90% of them singletons. The sequencing input was peripheral blood. The origin of the receptors is a human donor in a cohort sampled during active COVID-19.

The rearrangement links TRBV4-3 to TRBJ2-7, with 10 bases lining up with TRBD2. The V and J ends lost 0 bases and 9 bases, in that order; junction bases with no gene match: 11. The CDR3 is 16 residues long. Germline V gene sequence: CDR1 LGHNA, CDR2 YSLEER. The CDR3 bases are TGCGCCAGCAGCCAAGACTCCCGGACAGTAGCGGGGGGGCAGTACTTC. This codes for CASSQDSRTVAGGQYF.

CDR3 coding DNA: TGTGCCAGCACTGGGAGGAACACTGAAGCTTTCTTT. This translates into CASTGRNTEAFF. V usage is TRBV28 and J usage is TRBJ1-1; D call uncertain. The CDR3 has 12 amino acids. Germline CDR1 MDHEN, CDR2 SYDVKM. Trimming shortened V by 7 bases and J by 1 base, and 7 bases separated the two germline ends.

The chain links TRBV3-1 (or the pseudogene TRBV3-2) to TRBJ2-7, with 8 bases aligning to TRBD2. The V gene end was trimmed by 4 bases and the J gene end by 2 bases; junction bases not matched to a gene: 4. Germline loops: CDR1 LGHDT, CDR2 YNNKEL (reference sequence). The CDR3 consists of 14 residues. In nucleotides, the CDR3 is TGTGCCAGCAGCCTAAGCGGGAGTCCCTACGAGCAGTACTTC. This codes for CASSLSGSPYEQYF.

The CDR3 here is CASRQGKGENTGELFF. DNA of the CDR3: TGCGCCAGCCGACAGGGGAAGGGGGAGAACACCGGGGAGCTGTTTTTT. The chain has TRBV5-1 and TRBJ2-2; 8 bases fit TRBD1. The junction had 9 bases not matched to a gene; V was cut back by 7 bases and J by 1 base. CDR3 length: 16 residues. Germline values: CDR1 SGHRS, CDR2 YFSETQ.

V gene TRBV3-1 (or the pseudogene TRBV3-2) combines with J gene TRBJ2-3, with D perhaps TRBD2 (7 bases). The CDR3 is 12 amino acids. CDR1 and CDR2 (germline): LGHDT, YNNKEL (reference sequence). Trimming pared 5 bases from V and 8 bases from J, leaving 11 bases between. CDR3 sequence reads: CASSEGGGTQYF. The CDR3 coding sequence is TGTGCCAGCAGCGAAGGGGGGGGTACGCAGTATTTT.

V and J are TRBV27 and TRBJ1-5, with a tentative D call TRBD1 (6 bases). This CDR3 spans 15 amino acids. Germline V gene sequence: CDR1 MNHEY, CDR2 SMNVEV (reference sequence). Trimming removed 6 bases at V and 4 bases at J, with 16 bases between. As DNA, the CDR3 is TGTGCCAGCAGGCTAACGGGGGGGCAGAATCAGCCCCAGCATTTT. Protein: CASRLTGGQNQPQHF.

This clone appeared a few times. The V and J genes are TRBV7-8 and TRBJ2-7; the D gene is possibly TRBD2 (7 bases). The CDR3 loop spans 13 amino acids. Looked up from germline, CDR1 is SGHVS and CDR2 is FQNEAQ. V gave up 4 bases and J gave up 6 bases, with 13 bases separating them. CDR3 nucleotide sequence: TGTGCCAGCAGCTGGGGAGGGGGGCGCGAGCAGTACTTC. Translation gives CASSWGGGREQYF. The entire variable domain, with the rest obtained from reference TRBV7-8 and TRBJ2-7, is as follows: GAGVSQSPRYKVAKRGQDVALRCDPISGHVSLFWYQQALGQGPEFLTYFQNEAQLDKSGLPSDRFFAERPEGSVSTLKIQRTQQEDSAVYLCASSWGGGREQYFGPGTRLTVT.

This clone was observed once. The rearrangement uses TRBV11-2 and TRBJ2-2, with no clear D. The germline V and J ends were trimmed by 1 base and 1 base, with 7 bases remaining between them. CDR1 and CDR2 (germline): SGHAT, FQNNGV. This CDR3 comprises 15 residues. The CDR3 coding sequence is TGTGCCAGCAGCTTAGGGGCCGGGAACACCGGGGAGCTGTTTTTT. Amino acids: CASSLGAGNTGELFF.

The chain recombines TRBV29-1 with TRBJ2-1; 8 bases line up with TRBD1. Trimming took 0 bases from V and 6 from J; bases not matched to a gene: 10. The CDR3 has 16 residues. Germline CDR1 is SQVTM and CDR2 is ANQGSEA. CDR3: CSVEDSQQGVGNEQFF. Written as DNA, the CDR3 is TGCAGCGTTGAAGACTCTCAACAGGGGGTGGGCAATGAGCAGTTCTTC.

The CDR3 DNA follows: TGTGCCAGCAGTTATCCCGGGACTAGCGCTGATGAGCAGTTCTTC. It yields the protein CASSYPGTSADEQFF. The chain links TRBV6-5 to TRBJ2-1, with 10 bases that match TRBD2. CDR3 length: 15 residues. CDR1 and CDR2 (germline): MNHEY, SVGAGI. Trimming took 3 bases from V and 8 from J; bases not matched to a gene: 7.

V usage is TRBV29-1 and J usage is TRBJ2-2, with 7 positions matching TRBD2. Germline V gene data show CDR1 as SQVTM and CDR2 as ANQGSEA. V gave up 4 bases and J gave up 4 bases; unmatched junction bases: 6. The CDR3 length is 14 residues. In nucleotides, the CDR3 is TGCAGCGTTGCACTCAGCGGGGCCACCGGGGAGCTGTTTTTT. Protein product: CSVALSGATGELFF.

This clone came up a few times. The chain links TRBV4-1 to TRBJ2-3; perhaps TRBD2 as D (6 bases). The germline V gene encodes CDR1 MGHRA and CDR2 YSYEKL. Between the trimmed V and J ends, which lost 1 base and 12 bases, there was a span of 14 bases. This CDR3 spans 13 amino acids. CDR3 coding DNA: TGCGCCAGCAGCCAAGTAGGAGGGGTAAATCAGTATTTT. Protein: CASSQVGGVNQYF.

This clone came up a few times. This chain uses TRBV3-1 (or the pseudogene TRBV3-2) with TRBJ1-6; 10 bases match TRBD1. Trimming removed 4 bases from V and 10 bases from J; junction bases left unmatched: 7. The germline CDR1 and CDR2 sequences are LGHDT and YNNKEL (reference sequence). CDR3 size: 15 residues. The CDR3 sequence: CASSLLGTGESPLHF. Written as DNA, the CDR3 is TGTGCCAGCAGCCTTCTCGGGACAGGGGAATCACCCCTCCACTTT.

J is TRBJ2-5 and V is TRBV7-9; 8 bases agree with TRBD1. Germline CDR1 reads SEHNR; CDR2 reads FQNEAQ (reference sequence). J was trimmed by 5 bases and V by 3 bases; bases with no gene match: 8. This CDR3 is 15 amino acids long. CDR3: CASSFGQGARETQYF. The CDR3 DNA reads as TGTGCCAGCAGCTTTGGCCAGGGGGCGAGGGAGACCCAGTACTTC.

The chain joins TRBV2 to TRBJ2-2, with 10 bases fitting TRBD2. Germline V CDR1 and CDR2: SNHLY, FYNNEI. The ends lost 7 bases at V and 4 bases at J; junction bases unmatched: 15. The CDR3 has 18 amino acids. CDR3 in amino acids: CASTQVSSQREGTGELFF. In nucleotides, the CDR3 is TGTGCCAGCACTCAAGTAAGTTCCCAGCGGGAGGGCACCGGGGAGCTGTTTTTT.

V is TRBV28 and J is TRBJ2-2; D is possibly TRBD2 (5 bases). With 5 bases removed from V and 4 bases from J, the gap between germline ends came to 14 bases. Germline CDR1 and CDR2: MDHEN and SYDVKM. CDR3 length equals 15 residues. The CDR3 DNA follows: TGTGCCAGCAGTCCTATGAGGGCAGTCACCGGGGAGCTGTTTTTT. Its translation is CASSPMRAVTGELFF.

CDR3 protein: CASTLSNTGELFF. The DNA for the CDR3 is TGTGCCAGTACCCTGTCGAACACCGGGGAGCTGTTTTTT. The chain carries TRBV19 and TRBJ2-2, with D hard to call. With 7 bases removed from V and 0 bases from J, the gap between germline ends came to 6 bases. This CDR3 is built from 13 residues. Per germline, CDR1 LNHDA and CDR2 SQIVND (reference sequence). The full variable domain, with the rest looked up from reference TRBV19 and TRBJ2-2, is DGGITQSPKYLFRKEGQNVTLSCEQNLNHDAMYWYRQDPGQGLRLIYYSQIVNDFQKGDIAEGYSVSREKKESFPLTVTSAQKNPTAFYLCASTLSNTGELFFGEGSRLTVL.

This chain uses TRBV2 with TRBJ1-2; no clear D. The CDR3 length is 13 residues. Germline V lookup: CDR1 SNHLY, CDR2 FYNNEI. Trimming removed 4 bases at V and 6 bases at J, with 12 bases between. The CDR3 is CASSVSRRDGYTF. Written as DNA, the CDR3 is TGTGCCAGCAGTGTCTCACGTCGGGATGGCTACACCTTC. Supplemented by reference TRBV2 and TRBJ1-2, the full variable domain reads EPEVTQTPSHQVTQMGQEVILRCVPISNHLYFYWYRQILGQKVEFLVSFYNNEISEKSEIFDDQFSVERPDGSNFTLKIRSTKLEDSAMYFCASSVSRRDGYTFGSGTRLTVV.

V and J are TRBV6-1 and TRBJ1-2, with D maybe TRBD1 (5 bases). Trimming shortened V by 0 bases and J by 5 bases, and 13 bases separated the two germline ends. Germline lookup yields CDR1 MNHNS and CDR2 SASEGT. The CDR3 runs to 15 residues. CDR3 region: CASSEAAGLRYGYTF. In nucleotides, the CDR3 is TGTGCCAGCAGTGAAGCTGCAGGGCTGCGGTATGGCTACACCTTC.

CDR3 DNA: TGTGCCAGCAGCGAGGGACAGATCTCCTACAATGAGCAGTTCTTC. Protein product: CASSEGQISYNEQFF. This chain joins TRBV5-5 and TRBJ2-1; 7 bases match TRBD1. Germline V gives CDR1 SGHKS, CDR2 YYEKEE (reference sequence). This CDR3 has 15 amino acids. Germline trimming cut 4 bases from V and 0 bases from J; bases unmatched to any gene: 4.

CDR3: CASSPRGQNTIYF. CDR3 DNA: TGTGCCAGCTCACCACGGGGCCAAAACACCATATATTTT. The chain combines TRBV18 with TRBJ1-3; D is perhaps TRBD1 (5 bases). With 1 base removed from V and 6 bases from J, the gap between germline ends came to 7 bases. CDR3 size: 13 residues. Germline loops: CDR1 KGHSH, CDR2 LQKENI.

The gene calls are TRBV29-1 and TRBJ2-1, with a tentative D call TRBD2 (6 bases). Trimming removed 7 bases from V and 3 bases from J, with 13 bases in between. The CDR3 consists of 13 residues. The germline gives CDR1 SQVTM, CDR2 ANQGSEA. CDR3 coding DNA: TGCAGCGCCGCAGCGGGCCGCTACAATGAGCAGTTCTTC. It specifies CSAAAGRYNEQFF.

The chain carries TRBV7-2 and TRBJ2-1; D remains unclear. Looked up from germline, CDR1 is SGHTA and CDR2 is FQGNSA. There are 11 residues in the CDR3. Trimming stripped 4 bases from V and 10 bases from J, with 8 bases between. CDR3 coding DNA: TGTGCCAGCAGCTCCCTCCGGGAGCAGTTCTTC. Translating it yields CASSSLREQFF.

The chain links TRBV10-3 to TRBJ1-1; no definite D call. Trimming cost V 7 bases and J 3 bases, with 12 bases left between them. Germline V lookup: CDR1 ENHRY, CDR2 SYGVKD. The CDR3 runs 13 residues. The CDR3 protein is CAITTQPDTEAFF. The CDR3 DNA reads TGTGCCATCACGACTCAACCAGACACTGAAGCTTTCTTT.

This chain uses TRBV7-2 with TRBJ1-4; 7 bases are shared with TRBD1. The CDR3 is 14 residues long. V lost 3 bases and J lost 5; bases outside the gene matches: 3. Looked up from germline, CDR1 is SGHTA and CDR2 is FQGNSA. CDR3 coding DNA: TGTGCCAGCAGCTTCTCAGGGGGGAATGAAAAACTGTTTTTT. This codes for CASSFSGGNEKLFF.